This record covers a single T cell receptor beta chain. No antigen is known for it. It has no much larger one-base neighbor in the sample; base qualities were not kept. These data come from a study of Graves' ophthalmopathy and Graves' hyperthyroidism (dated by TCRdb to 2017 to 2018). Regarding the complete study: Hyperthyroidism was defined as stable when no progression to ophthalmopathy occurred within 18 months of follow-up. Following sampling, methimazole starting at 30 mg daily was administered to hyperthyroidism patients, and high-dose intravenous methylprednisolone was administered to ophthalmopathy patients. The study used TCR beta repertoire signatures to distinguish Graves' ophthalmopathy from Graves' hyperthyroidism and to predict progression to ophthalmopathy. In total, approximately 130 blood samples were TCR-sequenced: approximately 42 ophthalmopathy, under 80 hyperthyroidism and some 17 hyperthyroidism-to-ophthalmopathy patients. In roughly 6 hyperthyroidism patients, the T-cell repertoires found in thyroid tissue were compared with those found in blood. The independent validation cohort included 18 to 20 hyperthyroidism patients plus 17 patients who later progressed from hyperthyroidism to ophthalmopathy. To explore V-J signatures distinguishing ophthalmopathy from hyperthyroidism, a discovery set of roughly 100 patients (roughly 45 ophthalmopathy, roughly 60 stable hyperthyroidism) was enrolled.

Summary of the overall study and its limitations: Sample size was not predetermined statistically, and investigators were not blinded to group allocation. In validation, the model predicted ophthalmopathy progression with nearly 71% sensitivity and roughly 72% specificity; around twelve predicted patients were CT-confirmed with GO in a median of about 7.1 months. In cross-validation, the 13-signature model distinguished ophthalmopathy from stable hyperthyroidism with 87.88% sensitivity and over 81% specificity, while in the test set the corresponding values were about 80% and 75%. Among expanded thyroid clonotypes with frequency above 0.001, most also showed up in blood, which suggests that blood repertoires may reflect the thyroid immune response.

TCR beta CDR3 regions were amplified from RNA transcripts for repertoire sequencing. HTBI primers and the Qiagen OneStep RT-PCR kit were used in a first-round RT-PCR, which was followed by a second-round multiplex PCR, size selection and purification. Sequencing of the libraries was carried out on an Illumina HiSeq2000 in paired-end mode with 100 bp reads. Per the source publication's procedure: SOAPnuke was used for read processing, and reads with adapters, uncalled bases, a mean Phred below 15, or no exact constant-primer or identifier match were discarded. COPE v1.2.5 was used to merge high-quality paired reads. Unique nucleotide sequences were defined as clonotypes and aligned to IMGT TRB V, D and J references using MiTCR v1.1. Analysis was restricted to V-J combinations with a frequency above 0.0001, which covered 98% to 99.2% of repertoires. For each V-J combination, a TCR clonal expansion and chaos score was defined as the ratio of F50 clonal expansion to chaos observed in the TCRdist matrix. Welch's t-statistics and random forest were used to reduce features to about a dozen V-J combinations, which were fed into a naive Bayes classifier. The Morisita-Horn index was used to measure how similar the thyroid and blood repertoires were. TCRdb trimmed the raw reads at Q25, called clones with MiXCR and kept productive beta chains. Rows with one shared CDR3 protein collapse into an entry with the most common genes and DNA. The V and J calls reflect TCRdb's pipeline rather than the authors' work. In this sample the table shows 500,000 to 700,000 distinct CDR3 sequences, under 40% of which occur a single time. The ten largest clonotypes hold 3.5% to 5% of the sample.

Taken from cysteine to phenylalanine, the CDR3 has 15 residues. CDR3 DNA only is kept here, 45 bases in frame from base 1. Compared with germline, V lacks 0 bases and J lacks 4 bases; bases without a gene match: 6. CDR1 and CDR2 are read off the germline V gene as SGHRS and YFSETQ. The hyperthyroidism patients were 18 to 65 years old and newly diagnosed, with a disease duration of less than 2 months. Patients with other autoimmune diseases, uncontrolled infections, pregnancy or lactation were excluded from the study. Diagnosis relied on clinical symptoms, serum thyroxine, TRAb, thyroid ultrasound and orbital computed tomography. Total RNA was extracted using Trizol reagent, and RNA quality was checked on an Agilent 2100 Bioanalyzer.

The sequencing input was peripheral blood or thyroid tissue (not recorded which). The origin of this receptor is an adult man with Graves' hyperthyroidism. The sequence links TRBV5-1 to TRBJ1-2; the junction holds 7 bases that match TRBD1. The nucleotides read TGCGCCAGCAGCTTGGCCGGGACAGATTCCTATGGCTACACCTTC. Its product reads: CASSLAGTDSYGYTF.